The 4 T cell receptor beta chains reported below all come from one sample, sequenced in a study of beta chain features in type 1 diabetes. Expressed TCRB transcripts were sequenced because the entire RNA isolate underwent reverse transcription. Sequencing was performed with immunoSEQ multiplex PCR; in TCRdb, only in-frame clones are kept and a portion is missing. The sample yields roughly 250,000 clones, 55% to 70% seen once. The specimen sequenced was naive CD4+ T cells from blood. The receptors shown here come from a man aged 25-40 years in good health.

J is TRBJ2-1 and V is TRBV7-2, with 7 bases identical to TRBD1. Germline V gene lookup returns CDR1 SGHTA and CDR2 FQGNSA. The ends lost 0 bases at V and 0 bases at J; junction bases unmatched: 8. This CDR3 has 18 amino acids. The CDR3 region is CASSLAETGYISYNEQFF. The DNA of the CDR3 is TGTGCCAGCAGCTTAGCCGAGACAGGGTATATCTCCTACAATGAGCAGTTCTTC. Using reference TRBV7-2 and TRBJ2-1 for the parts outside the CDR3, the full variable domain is GAGVSQSPSNKVTEKGKDVELRCDPISGHTALYWYRQSLGQGLEFLIYFQGNSAPDKSGLPSDRFSAERTGGSVSTLTIQRTQQEDSAVYLCASSLAETGYISYNEQFFGPGTRLTVL.

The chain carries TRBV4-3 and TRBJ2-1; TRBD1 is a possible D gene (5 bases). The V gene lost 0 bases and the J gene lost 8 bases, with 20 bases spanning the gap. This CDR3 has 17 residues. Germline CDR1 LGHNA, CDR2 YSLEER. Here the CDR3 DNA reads TGCGCCAGCAGCCAAGAAGATTTGCAGGGCCGGTTGGATGAGCAGTTCTTC. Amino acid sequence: CASSQEDLQGRLDEQFF.

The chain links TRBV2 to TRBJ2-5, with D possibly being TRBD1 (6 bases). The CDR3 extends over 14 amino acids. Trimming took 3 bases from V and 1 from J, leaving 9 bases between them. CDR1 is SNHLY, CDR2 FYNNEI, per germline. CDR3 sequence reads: CASSDSRGQETQYF. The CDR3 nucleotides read TGTGCCAGCAGTGACAGCAGGGGCCAAGAGACCCAGTACTTC. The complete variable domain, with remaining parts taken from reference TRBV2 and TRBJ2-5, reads EPEVTQTPSHQVTQMGQEVILRCVPISNHLYFYWYRQILGQKVEFLVSFYNNEISEKSEIFDDQFSVERPDGSNFTLKIRSTKLEDSAMYFCASSDSRGQETQYFGPGTRLLVL.

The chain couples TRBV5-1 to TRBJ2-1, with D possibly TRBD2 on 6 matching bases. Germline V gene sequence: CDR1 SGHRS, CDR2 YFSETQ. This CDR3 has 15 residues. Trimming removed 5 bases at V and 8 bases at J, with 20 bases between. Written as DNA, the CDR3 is TGCGCCAGCAGTCAAGGACATGCGGGGTTCGATGAGCAGTTCTTC. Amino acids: CASSQGHAGFDEQFF. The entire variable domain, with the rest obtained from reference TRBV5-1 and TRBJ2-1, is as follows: KAGVTQTPRYLIKTRGQQVTLSCSPISGHRSVSWYQQTPGQGLQFLFEYFSETQRNKGNFPGRFSGRQFSNSRSEMNVSTLELGDSALYLCASSQGHAGFDEQFFGPGTRLTVL.